This paragraph reports one T cell receptor (beta chain). Antigen: not known. These data come from a study of beta chain features in type 1 diabetes. Study results and limitations: Shorter templates may be favored by PCR, equally so in patients and controls.

Germline V CDR1 and CDR2: LGHNA, YNFKEQ. V lost 0 bases to trimming and J lost 5 bases, with 20 bases between them. This CDR3 is built from 18 residues. Every bit of the isolated RNA underwent reverse transcription, so sequencing read expressed TCRB transcripts. Libraries were prepared by immunoSEQ multiplex PCR; TCRdb keeps only in-frame clonotypes and omits some of them. The repertoire has hundreds of thousands of clones, 11% to 15% of them found once; the top ten carry under 8.5%. This receptor was obtained from a man aged 25 to 45 in good health. V and J are TRBV4-2 and TRBJ2-4; D possibly corresponds to TRBD2 (7 bases). The specimen sequenced was central memory CD4+ T cells from blood. The CDR3 sequence: CASSQELGASAGENIQYF. For the CDR3, the DNA is TGTGCCAGCAGCCAAGAGCTGGGGGCGTCGGCGGGAGAAAACATTCAGTACTTC.